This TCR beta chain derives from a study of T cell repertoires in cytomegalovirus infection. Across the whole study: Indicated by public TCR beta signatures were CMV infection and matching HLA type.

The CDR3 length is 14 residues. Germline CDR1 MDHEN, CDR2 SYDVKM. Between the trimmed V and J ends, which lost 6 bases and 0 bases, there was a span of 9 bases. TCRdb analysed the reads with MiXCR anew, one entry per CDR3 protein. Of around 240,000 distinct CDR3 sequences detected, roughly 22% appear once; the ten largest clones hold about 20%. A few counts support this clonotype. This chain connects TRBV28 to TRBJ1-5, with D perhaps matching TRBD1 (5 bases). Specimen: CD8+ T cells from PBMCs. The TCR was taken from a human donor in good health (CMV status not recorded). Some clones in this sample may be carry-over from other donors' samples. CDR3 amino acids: CASRTDISNQPQHF. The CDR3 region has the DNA TGTGCCAGCAGGACGGACATTAGCAATCAGCCCCAGCATTTT.